The 26 T cell receptor beta chains in this list originate from one sample, sequenced in a study of blood T cell repertoires in COVID-19. TCRdb keeps only in-frame clones here, not all; method: immunoSEQ multiplex PCR. The table includes 85,000 to 110,000 clones, around four fifths detected once. The material sequenced was peripheral blood. Receptors originate from a human donor in a cohort sampled during active COVID-19.

This clone was counted a few times. The J gene is TRBJ1-5, the V gene TRBV7-2; D is perhaps TRBD1 (6 bases). The germline V gene has CDR1 SGHTA and CDR2 FQGNSA. V shed 5 bases and J shed 1 base, with 9 bases lying between them. The CDR3 has 14 amino acids. The CDR3 DNA is TGTGCCAGCAGCCCGGGGGGCAGCAATCAGCCCCAGCATTTT. Its translation: CASSPGGSNQPQHF.

The chain carries TRBV5-1 and TRBJ2-7; 9 bases align to TRBD2. The ends lost 2 bases at V and 1 base at J; junction bases unmatched: 1. The germline CDR1 and CDR2 sequences are SGHRS and YFSETQ. The CDR3 is made up of 14 amino acids. The CDR3 DNA follows: TGCGCCAGCAGCTTAGCGGGGGGATCCTACGAGCAGTACTTC. Amino acids: CASSLAGGSYEQYF.

The chain uses TRBV7-8 and TRBJ1-1, with 9 bases aligning to TRBD1. This CDR3 comprises 14 residues. The germline V gene encodes CDR1 SGHVS and CDR2 FQNEAQ. V gave up 7 bases and J gave up 4 bases; unmatched junction bases: 7. As DNA, the CDR3 is TGTGCCAGCACCGCGACAGGGGGGATCACTGAAGCTTTCTTT. Its protein product is CASTATGGITEAFF.

The rearrangement links TRBV29-1 to TRBJ1-1, with D tentatively TRBD1 (5 bases). The CDR3 spans 15 residues. The V end lost 5 bases, the J end lost 5 bases, and 21 bases lay between the germline ends. Looked up from germline, CDR1 is SQVTM and CDR2 is ANQGSEA. CDR3 nucleotide sequence: TGCAGCGTTAGTAGTTGGGGGGTAGGTAGGACTGAAGCTTTCTTT. It is translated as CSVSSWGVGRTEAFF.

The chain uses TRBV5-6 and TRBJ2-5; TRBD1 aligns across 8 bases. V lost 0 bases, J lost 5 bases, and 6 bases stayed unmatched. CDR1 and CDR2 (germline): SGHDT, YYEEEE. The CDR3 is made up of 15 amino acids. DNA for the CDR3: TGTGCCAGCAGCTTGGGACAGGGGCTAGGTGAGACCCAGTACTTC. Protein sequence: CASSLGQGLGETQYF.

The chain recombines TRBV4-3 with TRBJ1-2, with D perhaps TRBD1 (6 bases). In germline, CDR1 is LGHNA, CDR2 YSLEER. The CDR3 has 14 residues. Trimming cost V 1 base and J 8 bases, with 14 bases left between them. The CDR3: CASSQVQGYGGYTF. The CDR3, as DNA: TGCGCCAGCAGCCAAGTACAGGGCTACGGGGGCTACACCTTC.

The V and J genes are TRBV15 and TRBJ1-1; D not resolved. CDR1 is LNHNV, CDR2 YYDKDF, per germline (reference sequence). This CDR3 contains 12 residues. The ends were cut back, 3 bases at V and 11 bases at J, with 13 bases in the middle. The CDR3 sequence: CATSSALGAAFF. The CDR3, as DNA: TGTGCCACCAGCAGCGCCCTTGGAGCGGCTTTCTTT.

V and J are TRBV3-1 (or the pseudogene TRBV3-2) and TRBJ1-5; D gene ambiguous. V was trimmed by 3 bases and J by 10 bases, leaving 10 bases between them. The CDR3 is made up of 12 amino acids. The germline V gene encodes CDR1 LGHDT and CDR2 YNNKEL (reference sequence). CDR3 sequence: CASSQRDGPQHF. The CDR3, as DNA: TGTGCCAGCAGCCAGAGGGATGGCCCCCAGCATTTT.

This chain joins TRBV5-1 and TRBJ2-7; perhaps TRBD2 as D (6 bases). V was pared by 4 bases and J by 3 bases, with 11 bases between. This CDR3 has 13 amino acids. The germline gives CDR1 SGHRS, CDR2 YFSETQ. CDR3 nucleotide sequence: TGCGCCAGCAGCCCGGACGGGGGCTACGAGCAGTACTTC. Translating gives CASSPDGGYEQYF.

This chain uses TRBV10-2 with TRBJ2-3; 7 bases match TRBD2. The CDR3 is 19 amino acids. The V and J ends lost 3 bases and 2 bases, in that order; junction bases with no gene match: 17. Germline V gene data show CDR1 as WSHSY and CDR2 as SAAADI. This CDR3 is CASSDFTRRERGFTDTQYF. CDR3 nucleotides: TGCGCCAGCAGTGATTTCACCCGCCGCGAGCGGGGATTCACAGATACGCAGTATTTT.

The rearrangement links TRBV4-3 to TRBJ1-3; D not resolved. Germline assignment: CDR1 LGHNA and CDR2 YSLEER. The ends were cut back, 0 bases at V and 0 bases at J, with 6 bases in the middle. This CDR3 comprises 15 residues. DNA for the CDR3: TGCGCCAGCAGCCAAGAGGGGAGCTCTGGAAACACCATATATTTT. The encoded protein is CASSQEGSSGNTIYF.

V gene TRBV2 combines with J gene TRBJ1-5, with 9 bases fitting TRBD1. From germline, CDR1 is SNHLY and CDR2 FYNNEI. This CDR3 contains 15 residues. The V and J ends lost 7 bases and 9 bases, in that order; junction bases with no gene match: 13. The CDR3 nucleotides are TGTGCCAGCACTCTTCGAGGGGGACAGGGTGGGCCCCAGCATTTT. Translated: CASTLRGGQGGPQHF.

The CDR3 coding sequence is TGTGCCAGCAGCTTATGGAGGGATGGCAATCAGCCCCAGCATTTT. Translation gives CASSLWRDGNQPQHF. J is TRBJ1-5 and V is TRBV7-2; D call uncertain. The germline gives CDR1 SGHTA, CDR2 FQGNSA. The V gene lost 2 bases and the J gene lost 2 bases, with 10 bases spanning the gap. The CDR3 loop spans 15 amino acids. Based on the CDR3 plus reference TRBV7-2 and TRBJ1-5, the full variable domain is GAGVSQSPSNKVTEKGKDVELRCDPISGHTALYWYRQSLGQGLEFLIYFQGNSAPDKSGLPSDRFSAERTGGSVSTLTIQRTQQEDSAVYLCASSLWRDGNQPQHFGDGTRLSIL.

The chain links TRBV29-1 to TRBJ2-6, with a possible D match to TRBD1 (6 bases). Germline V gene lookup returns CDR1 SQVTM and CDR2 ANQGSEA. With 6 bases removed from V and 4 bases from J, the gap between germline ends came to 13 bases. The CDR3 extends over 14 amino acids. The chain's CDR3 is CSVRTGTGANVLTF. The CDR3 coding sequence is TGCAGCGTGCGAACAGGGACCGGGGCCAACGTCCTGACTTTC.

This clone was detected once. The chain uses TRBV5-1 and TRBJ1-6; D may be TRBD1 (5 bases). CDR1 SGHRS and CDR2 YFSETQ come from the germline V gene. The CDR3 has 13 residues. V dropped 6 bases and J dropped 10 bases, with 14 bases sitting between them. The CDR3 DNA sequence: TGCGCCAGCACCTGGGGAGGGGCATCACCCCTCCACTTT. Translated: CASTWGGASPLHF.

This clone came up a few times. The genes are TRBV15 and TRBJ2-7; D not resolved. This CDR3 is built from 12 residues. V lost 0 bases, J lost 6 bases, and 6 bases lay in between. The germline V gene has CDR1 LNHNV and CDR2 YYDKDF (reference sequence). Written as DNA, the CDR3 is TGTGCCACCAGCAGAGATATCGGCGAGCAGTACTTC. It translates to CATSRDIGEQYF. The full variable domain, with the rest looked up from reference TRBV15 and TRBJ2-7, is DAMVIQNPRYQVTQFGKPVTLSCSQTLNHNVMYWYQQKSSQAPKLLFHYYDKDFNNEADTPDNFQSRRPNTSFCFLDIRSPGLGDTAMYLCATSRDIGEQYFGPGTRLTVT.

This clone has just a few counts. A junction end diverges from the germline sequence, so it may reflect a read error. The rearrangement joins TRBV4-2 to TRBJ2-6; TRBD1 matches 12 bases. This CDR3 region has 18 residues. The germline CDR1 and CDR2 sequences are LGHNA and YNFKEQ. CDR3 sequence reads: CASSQGGQGALGANVLTF. CDR3 bases: TGTGCCAGCAGTCAAGGGGGACAGGGGGCTTTAGGGGCCAACGTCCTGACTTTC.

The chain has TRBV3-1 (or the pseudogene TRBV3-2) and TRBJ1-4; D remains unclear. V was shortened by 3 bases and J by 0 bases, with 8 bases between the two germline ends. Looked up from germline, CDR1 is LGHDT and CDR2 is YNNKEL (reference sequence). CDR3 length: 15 amino acids. The CDR3 bases are TGTGCCAGCAGCCATCGGAGGCCAACTAATGAAAAACTGTTTTTT. Translated: CASSHRRPTNEKLFF.

The chain links TRBV12-5 to TRBJ2-4, with D hard to call. This CDR3 has 16 residues. CDR1 and CDR2 from the germline V gene are LGHNT and FRNRAP. Trimming removed 4 bases from V and 0 bases from J, with 13 bases in between. The CDR3 nucleotides are TGTGCTAGTGGTTCGAAACAGCTACTAGCCAAAAACATTCAGTACTTC. Translated, it gives CASGSKQLLAKNIQYF.

This clone was seen just once. The chain recombines TRBV6-2 or TRBV6-3 with TRBJ1-5; D uncertain. The ends were cut back, 6 bases at V and 4 bases at J, with 13 bases in the middle. From germline, CDR1 is MNHEY and CDR2 SVGEGT. CDR3 length: 14 residues. This CDR3 reads CASSRTVGNQPQHF. Written as DNA, the CDR3 is TGTGCCAGCAGCCGCACAGTTGGGAATCAGCCCCAGCATTTT.

V is TRBV4-2 and J is TRBJ2-7; tentatively, D is TRBD2 (7 bases). Germline CDR1 reads LGHNA; CDR2 reads YNFKEQ. This CDR3 has 16 residues. Trimming shortened V by 3 bases and J by 3 bases, and 18 bases separated the two germline ends. The CDR3 nucleotides are TGTGCCAGCAGCCAGGATAGGGGGGGGGTCATCTACGAGCAGTACTTC. It codes for CASSQDRGGVIYEQYF.

This clone was observed a single time. V gene TRBV7-9 combines with J gene TRBJ2-4; 8 positions agree with TRBD1. V lost 5 bases and J lost 0; bases outside the gene matches: 9. This CDR3 has 17 residues. CDR1 and CDR2 (germline): SEHNR, FQNEAQ (reference sequence). As DNA, the CDR3 is TGTGCCAGCAGCAGTCCTCCAGGGGGCCAAGCCAAAAACATTCAGTACTTC. It encodes CASSSPPGGQAKNIQYF.

The chain combines TRBV6-5 with TRBJ2-1; a weak D match, TRBD1 (7 bases). The V end lost 6 bases, the J end lost 6 bases, and 18 bases lay between the germline ends. Looked up from germline, CDR1 is MNHEY and CDR2 is SVGAGI. This CDR3 has 15 residues. CDR3 amino acids: CASRGPGQRVNEQFF. The CDR3 DNA reads TGTGCCAGCAGGGGACCGGGACAGCGGGTCAATGAGCAGTTCTTC.

The chain carries TRBV6-4 and TRBJ1-2; D is ambiguous. CDR1 MRHNA and CDR2 SNTAGT come from the germline V gene. The CDR3 consists of 10 residues. The V gene lost 5 bases and the J gene lost 8 bases, with 6 bases spanning the gap. The DNA for the CDR3 is TGTGCCAGCAGTCACCGGGGCTACACCTTC. It is translated as CASSHRGYTF.

The chain couples TRBV4-3 to TRBJ2-5; D possibly corresponds to TRBD2 (5 bases). Germline V gene data show CDR1 as LGHNA and CDR2 as YSLEER. Trimming left V 0 bases short and J 3 bases short, with 17 bases between. The CDR3 is made up of 17 amino acids. As DNA, the CDR3 is TGCGCCAGCAGCCAAGACTCCGGCGGGTCGTATAAAGAGACCCAGTACTTC. Translating gives CASSQDSGGSYKETQYF.

The chain carries TRBV4-2 and TRBJ2-4; 8 bases map to TRBD1. The CDR3 consists of 15 residues. The V segment lost 0 bases and the J segment 8 bases; nucleotides outside the gene matches: 6. Germline V CDR1 and CDR2: LGHNA, YNFKEQ. The CDR3 DNA sequence: TGTGCCAGCAGCCAAGAGGGCCAGGGGGCGGACATTCAGTACTTC. Its translation is CASSQEGQGADIQYF.